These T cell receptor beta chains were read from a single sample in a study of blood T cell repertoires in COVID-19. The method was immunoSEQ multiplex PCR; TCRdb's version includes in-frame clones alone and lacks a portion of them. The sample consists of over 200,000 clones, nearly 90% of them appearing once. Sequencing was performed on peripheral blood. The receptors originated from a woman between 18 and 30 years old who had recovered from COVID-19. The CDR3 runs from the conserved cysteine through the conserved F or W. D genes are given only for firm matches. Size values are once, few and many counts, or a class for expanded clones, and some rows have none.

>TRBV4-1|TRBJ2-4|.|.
CASSHGGETKNIQYF
TGCGCCAGCAGCCATGGTGGGGAGACCAAAAACATTCAGTACTTC
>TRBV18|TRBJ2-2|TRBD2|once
CASSPPSSGRTGELFF
TGTGCCAGCTCACCACCCTCTAGCGGGAGGACCGGGGAGCTGTTTTTT
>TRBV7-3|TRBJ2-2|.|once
CASSPSLGGANTGELFF
TGTGCCAGCAGCCCTTCCCTGGGCGGGGCTAACACCGGGGAGCTGTTTTTT
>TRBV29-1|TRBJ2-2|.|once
CSVDTATRGTGELFF
TGCAGCGTTGATACGGCCACCCGGGGGACCGGGGAGCTGTTTTTT
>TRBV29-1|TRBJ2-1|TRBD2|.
CSVEDKASGAYNEQFF
TGCAGCGTTGAAGACAAGGCTAGCGGGGCCTACAATGAGCAGTTCTTC
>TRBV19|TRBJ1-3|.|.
CASSPHPGNTIYF
TGTGCCAGTAGTCCCCATCCCGGGAACACCATATATTTT
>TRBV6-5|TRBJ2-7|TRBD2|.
CASRRLAGTPYEQYF
TGTGCCAGCAGAAGACTAGCTGGGACTCCCTACGAGCAGTACTTC
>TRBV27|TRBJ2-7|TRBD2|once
CASSVLREASYEQYF
TGTGCCAGCAGTGTATTGCGGGAGGCCTCCTACGAGCAGTACTTC
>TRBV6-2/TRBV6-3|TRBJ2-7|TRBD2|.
CASSYRGSGRDEQYF
TGTGCCAGCAGTTACCGGGGTAGCGGGAGGGACGAGCAGTACTTC
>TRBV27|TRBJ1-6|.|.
CASSFGSFYNSPLHF
TGTGCCAGCAGTTTCGGTAGTTTCTATAATTCACCCCTCCACTTT
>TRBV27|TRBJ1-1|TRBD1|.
CASLPGQGRDGAEAFF
TGTGCCAGTCTGCCGGGACAGGGGAGAGATGGGGCTGAAGCTTTCTTT
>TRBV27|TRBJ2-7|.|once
CASSSTGYSYEQYF
TGTGCCAGCAGTTCCACAGGGTATTCCTACGAGCAGTACTTC
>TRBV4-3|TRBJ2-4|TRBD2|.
CASSHLTSGRARAKNIQYF
TGCGCCAGCAGCCACCTGACTAGCGGGAGGGCCCGGGCCAAAAACATTCAGTACTTC
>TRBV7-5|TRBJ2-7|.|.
CARSSLVSSYEQYF
TGTGCCAGAAGCTCTCTTGTATCCTCCTACGAGCAGTACTTC
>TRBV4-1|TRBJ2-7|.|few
CASSQGQGLDEQYF
TGCGCCAGCAGCCAAGGGCAGGGGCTCGACGAGCAGTACTTC
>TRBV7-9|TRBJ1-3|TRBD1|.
CASSPNQGAGGNTIYF
TGTGCCAGCAGCCCAAATCAGGGGGCAGGTGGAAACACCATATATTTT
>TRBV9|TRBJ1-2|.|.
CASSPASVRHDYYGYTF
TGTGCCAGCAGCCCGGCTAGTGTGAGGCACGACTACTATGGCTACACCTTC
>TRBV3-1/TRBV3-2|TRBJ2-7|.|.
CASSQRTYEQYF
TGTGCCAGCAGCCAACGGACTTACGAGCAGTACTTC
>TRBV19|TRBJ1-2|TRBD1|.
CASSMSRGTETYGYTF
TGTGCCAGTAGTATGTCCCGCGGGACAGAGACCTATGGCTACACCTTC
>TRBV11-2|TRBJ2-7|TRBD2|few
CASSPKAIAGGPYEQYF
TGTGCCAGCAGCCCCAAGGCGATAGCGGGAGGGCCCTACGAGCAGTACTTC
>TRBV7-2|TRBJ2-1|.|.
CASSRTSTSYNEQFF
TGTGCCAGCAGCCGGACTTCTACCTCCTACAATGAGCAGTTCTTC
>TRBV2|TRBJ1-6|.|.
CASSEASDSPLHF
TGTGCCAGCAGTGAAGCGTCAGATTCACCCCTCCACTTT
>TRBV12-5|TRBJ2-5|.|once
CASGPGHNFYQETQYF
TGTGCTAGTGGTCCCGGACACAATTTTTACCAAGAGACCCAGTACTTC
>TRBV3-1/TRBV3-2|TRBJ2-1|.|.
CASSQDNVAEYNEQFF
TGTGCCAGCAGCCAAGATAACGTGGCTGAATACAATGAGCAGTTCTTC
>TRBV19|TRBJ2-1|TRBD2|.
CASTVWASTSGMNNEQFF
TGTGCCAGTACGGTCTGGGCATCCACTAGCGGGATGAACAATGAGCAGTTCTTC
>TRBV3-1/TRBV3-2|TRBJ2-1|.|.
CASSERYRGNEQFF
TGTGCCAGCAGCGAACGGTATAGGGGGAATGAGCAGTTCTTC
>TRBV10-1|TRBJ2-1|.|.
CASSPGTGLYNEQFF
TGCGCCAGCAGCCCCGGGACTGGCCTGTACAATGAGCAGTTCTTC
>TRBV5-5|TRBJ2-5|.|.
CASSLDFQETQYF
TGTGCCAGCAGCTTGGACTTTCAAGAGACCCAGTACTTC
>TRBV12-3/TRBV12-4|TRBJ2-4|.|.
CASSPQGIQYF
TGTGCCAGCAGTCCCCAGGGCATTCAGTACTTC
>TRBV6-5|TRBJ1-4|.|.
CASSYSWGLAEKLFF
TGTGCCAGCAGTTACTCCTGGGGGCTCGCTGAAAAACTGTTTTTT
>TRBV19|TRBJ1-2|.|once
CASSIQDSNYGYTF
TGTGCCAGTAGTATACAGGATTCTAACTATGGCTACACCTTC
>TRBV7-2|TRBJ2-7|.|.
CASSLRQDPYEQYF
TGTGCCAGCAGCTTAAGACAGGACCCCTACGAGCAGTACTTC
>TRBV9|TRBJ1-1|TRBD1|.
CASSVGDRGWVNTEAFF
TGTGCCAGCAGCGTAGGGGACAGGGGATGGGTGAACACTGAAGCTTTCTTT
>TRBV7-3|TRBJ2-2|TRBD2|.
CASSLILIAGGPHTGELFF
TGTGCCAGCAGCTTAATCCTTATAGCGGGAGGGCCTCACACCGGGGAGCTGTTTTTT
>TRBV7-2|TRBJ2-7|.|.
CASSLGRSGGSSYEQYF
TGTGCCAGCAGCTTAGGGCGTAGCGGAGGCAGCTCCTACGAGCAGTACTTC
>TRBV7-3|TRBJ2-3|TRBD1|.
CASSLMETGGLDTQYF
TGTGCCAGCAGCTTAATGGAGACAGGGGGCTTAGATACGCAGTATTTT
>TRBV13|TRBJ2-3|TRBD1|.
CASSPRQGITDTQYF
TGTGCCAGCAGCCCCCGACAGGGGATCACAGATACGCAGTATTTT
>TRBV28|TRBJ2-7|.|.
CASSLPPVGVSEQYF
TGTGCCAGCAGTCTTCCCCCGGTGGGCGTAAGCGAGCAGTACTTC
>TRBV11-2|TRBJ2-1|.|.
CASSLDWSSYNEQFF
TGTGCCAGCAGCTTAGACTGGAGCTCCTACAATGAGCAGTTCTTC
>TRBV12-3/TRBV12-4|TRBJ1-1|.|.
CASSFPGNTEAFF
TGTGCCAGCAGTTTTCCAGGGAACACTGAAGCTTTCTTT
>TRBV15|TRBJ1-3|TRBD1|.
CATNAGGRNTIYF
TGTGCCACGAACGCAGGGGGAAGAAACACCATATATTTT
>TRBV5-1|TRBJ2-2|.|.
CASSSQIAMSGELFF
TGCGCCAGCAGCTCCCAGATAGCGATGTCCGGGGAGCTGTTTTTT
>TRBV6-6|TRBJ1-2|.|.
CAGTTAGFKGYTF
TGTGCCGGCACAACGGCAGGATTCAAAGGCTACACCTTC
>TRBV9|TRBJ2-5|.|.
CASSVAGSQETQYF
TGTGCCAGCAGCGTAGCAGGGTCCCAAGAGACCCAGTACTTC
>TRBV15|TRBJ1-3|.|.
CATSRERGPGNTIYF
TGTGCCACCAGCAGAGAAAGGGGCCCTGGAAACACCATATATTTT